The 9 T cell receptor beta chains given below trace back to one sample, sequenced in a study of cytotoxic CD8 clonotypes in ibrutinib-treated CLL. Libraries were prepared by immunoSEQ multiplex PCR; TCRdb keeps only in-frame clonotypes and omits some of them. The sample yields more than 200,000 clones, nearly 80% seen once. This sample comprised PBMCs, obtained after 12 months of ibrutinib treatment. The source is a human donor with chronic lymphocytic leukemia.

The chain carries TRBV6-1 and TRBJ2-7; D might be TRBD1 (5 bases). V gave up 3 bases and J gave up 5 bases, with 11 bases separating them. The V gene's germline CDR1 is MNHNS and CDR2 SASEGT. This CDR3 is built from 13 residues. Here the CDR3 DNA reads TGTGCCAGCAGTGACCAGGGTTACCACGAGCAGTACTTC. Amino acid sequence: CASSDQGYHEQYF.

V usage is TRBV2 and J usage is TRBJ1-6; D possibly corresponds to TRBD1 (5 bases). CDR3 size: 13 residues. Deletions cut 6 bases from V and 7 bases from J, with 10 bases between. Germline CDR1 and CDR2: SNHLY and FYNNEI. The CDR3 loop reads CASRGRPNSPLHF. The CDR3 DNA reads as TGTGCCAGCAGGGGACGGCCGAATTCACCCCTCCACTTT.

The V call is TRBV11-2, the J call TRBJ2-1; maybe TRBD1 (5 bases). This CDR3 has 16 residues. Trimming took off 1 base at V and 2 bases at J, with 12 bases between the two ends. Germline V gene lookup returns CDR1 SGHAT and CDR2 FQNNGV. In nucleotides, the CDR3 is TGTGCCAGCAGCTTAGTTAGGACAAGAACCTACAATGAGCAGTTCTTC. Protein product: CASSLVRTRTYNEQFF.

CDR3 residues: CASSQGGRREQFF. The CDR3 nucleotides are TGTGCCAGCAGCCAAGGGGGGAGGCGGGAGCAGTTCTTC. The gene calls are TRBV14 and TRBJ2-1; D might be TRBD2 (6 bases). V was cut by 1 base and J by 10 bases, with 11 bases left in between. Germline V lookup: CDR1 SGHDN, CDR2 FVKESK. This CDR3 is 13 amino acids long.

This sequence joins TRBV5-4 and TRBJ1-2; D may be TRBD1 (5 bases). Germline V gene data show CDR1 as SGHNT and CDR2 as YYREEE (reference sequence). This CDR3 is 13 amino acids long. V lost 7 bases and J 4 bases, leaving 14 bases between the germline ends. The CDR3 here is CASHSNQGYGYTF. CDR3 bases: TGTGCCAGCCATTCTAATCAGGGCTATGGCTACACCTTC. The whole variable domain, filled in from reference TRBV5-4 and TRBJ1-2, reads ETGVTQSPTHLIKTRGQQVTLRCSSQSGHNTVSWYQQALGQGPQFIFQYYREEENGRGNFPPRFSGLQFPNYSSELNVNALELDDSALYLCASHSNQGYGYTFGSGTRLTVV.

The genes are TRBV5-5 and TRBJ2-2; D may correspond to TRBD1 or TRBD2 (5 bases each). Germline V gives CDR1 SGHKS, CDR2 YYEKEE (reference sequence). V was trimmed by 5 bases and J by 4 bases, leaving 12 bases between them. The CDR3 totals 14 residues. CDR3 in DNA: TGTGCCAGCAGGCCGGGACCTATCACCGGGGAGCTGTTTTTT. This encodes CASRPGPITGELFF.

The chain joins TRBV4-2 to TRBJ2-7, with 9 positions matching TRBD2. Trimming removed 0 bases from V and 5 bases from J; junction bases left unmatched: 8. Germline CDR1 and CDR2: LGHNA and YNFKEQ. This CDR3 has 16 residues. CDR3: CASSQDFAGGRNEQYF. DNA of the CDR3: TGTGCCAGCAGCCAAGACTTTGCGGGAGGGAGGAACGAGCAGTACTTC.

The chain carries TRBV7-3 and TRBJ2-3; D ambiguous. The length of the CDR3 is 13 residues. The V gene's germline CDR1 is SGHTA and CDR2 FQGTGA. Trimming took 6 bases from V and 5 from J, leaving 12 bases between them. The CDR3 loop is CASSSFQLDTQYF. CDR3 nucleotides: TGTGCCAGCAGTTCCTTTCAGTTAGATACGCAGTATTTT.

The chain couples TRBV30 to TRBJ2-5, with unresolved D. There are 10 residues in the CDR3. Trimming left V 3 bases short and J 2 bases short, with 1 base between. Germline CDR1 reads GTSNPN; CDR2 reads SVGIG (reference sequence). The CDR3 loop is CAWRQETQYF. In DNA form, the CDR3 reads TGTGCCTGGAGGCAAGAGACCCAGTACTTC.